This T cell receptor beta chain is from a study of T cell changes during pregnancy in multiple sclerosis. Clones were read by immunoSEQ multiplex PCR, and TCRdb kept only the in-frame ones, dropping some. The table has 60,000 to 90,000 clones, roughly 92% seen once; the top ten hold 1.5% to 2%. CDR3 length equals 17 residues. Germline V gene lookup returns CDR1 SGHAT and CDR2 FQDESV (reference sequence). The germline V and J ends were trimmed by 4 bases and 3 bases, with 22 bases remaining between them. Sequencing was performed on peripheral blood, taken in the first trimester of pregnancy. V and J are TRBV11-1 and TRBJ2-7; D not resolved. The TCR sequence derives from a female donor in good health, enrolled as a control in a pregnancy study. CDR3 sequence (DNA): TGTGCCAGCAGCTCCCAAAGTGGGCCTAAAGTGGGCTACGAGCAGTACTTC. This sequence encodes CASSSQSGPKVGYEQYF.